The 4 T cell receptor beta chains listed next were all sequenced from one sample in a study of T cells in Graves' hyperthyroidism and ophthalmopathy. RNA transcripts gave rise to amplified TCR beta CDR3 regions. HTBI primers drove first-round RT-PCR of the TCR CDR3. TCRdb redid the calling of the multiplex PCR reads with MiXCR, one entry per CDR3 protein. This sample has about 720,000 distinct CDR3 sequences, with under 20% found just once. The sample comprised blood. The origin of the receptors is a woman aged 45-60 years with Graves' hyperthyroidism that later progressed to Graves' ophthalmopathy.

In this sample, this clonotype turned up many times. The CDR3 bases are TGCAGTGCTAGAGTTAACAGGCAAGCTTTCTTT. As protein: CSARVNRQAFF. V gene TRBV20-1 combines with J gene TRBJ1-1, with TRBD1 as a possible D gene (5 bases). There are 11 residues in the CDR3. From germline, CDR1 is DFQATT and CDR2 SNEGSKA (reference sequence). Trimming took 1 base from V and 9 from J, leaving 9 bases between them.

The genes are TRBV3-1 and TRBJ2-2; TRBD2 is a possible D gene (6 bases). In germline, CDR1 is LGHDT, CDR2 YNNKEL (reference sequence). V dropped 4 bases and J dropped 13 bases, with 13 bases sitting between them. The CDR3 spans 12 residues. The CDR3 loop reads CASSPSGVVLFF. Written as DNA, the CDR3 is TGTGCCAGCAGCCCTTCGGGGGTGGTGCTGTTTTTT.

This clonotype was observed many times. The V call is TRBV11-3, the J call TRBJ2-5; weak D call: TRBD1 (6 bases). With 3 bases removed from V and 5 bases from J, the gap between germline ends came to 7 bases. Germline CDR1 SGHNT, CDR2 YENEEA. The CDR3 extends over 12 amino acids. CDR3 bases: TGTGCCAGCAGCTTTACAGGGGAGACCCAGTACTTC. Translation: CASSFTGETQYF. Looking up the rest from reference TRBV11-3 and TRBJ2-5 gives the full variable domain: EAGVVQSPRYKIIEKKQPVAFWCNPISGHNTLYWYLQNLGQGPELLIRYENEEAVDDSQLPKDRFSAERLKGVDSTLKIQPAELGDSAVYLCASSFTGETQYFGPGTRLLVL.

In its sample, this clonotype was seen a few times. This rearrangement joins TRBV27 to TRBJ2-1, with 9 nucleotides matching TRBD1. This CDR3 comprises 15 residues. The V gene end was trimmed by 5 bases and the J gene end by 9 bases; junction bases not matched to a gene: 11. CDR1 and CDR2 from the germline V gene are MNHEY and SMNVEV (reference sequence). CDR3 residues: CASSNTGTGLFEQFF. The DNA of the CDR3 is TGTGCCAGCAGTAACACCGGGACAGGGTTGTTTGAGCAGTTCTTC.